This T cell receptor beta chain originates from a study of blood T cell repertoires in COVID-19. For the study at large: PBMCs, B-cell-depleted T cells, or T cells provided the cDNA or gDNA that made up the material.

Germline V CDR1 and CDR2: MNHEY, SMNVEV (reference sequence). CDR3 length: 14 amino acids. Trimming removed 5 bases from V and 4 bases from J, with 14 bases in between. As processed by the authors: Reference gene primer amplification gave nucleated cell count estimates. Sequenced by immunoSEQ multiplex PCR; TCRdb stores in-frame clones only, minus some. V, J and clone size are those of that table, while D and trimming were read from the DNA. Counted here are 250,000 to 300,000 clones, approximately 86% occurring once; the ten biggest clones make up around 1.8%. V is TRBV27 and J is TRBJ1-2; unclear D gene. The sequencing input was peripheral blood. The clonotype was recovered from a man aged 25 to 45 with active or convalescent COVID-19. The CDR3 here is CASSPHRAFYGYTF. The CDR3 region has the DNA TGTGCCAGCAGTCCGCACCGCGCCTTCTATGGCTACACCTTC.